This TCR beta chain originates from a study of blood T cell repertoires in COVID-19. Study at large: Specimens from acute and convalescent COVID-19 originated in the United States, Italy and Spain. Sources were T cells, B-cell-depleted T cells, or PBMCs; the material itself was cDNA or gDNA.

This clone occurred once. The length of the CDR3 is 15 residues. V gave up 5 bases and J gave up 4 bases, with 15 bases separating them. Methods used by the authors: Estimation of nucleated cell counts was performed using reference gene primer amplification. Repertoires were generated with immunoSEQ multiplex PCR, while TCRdb's copy carries only in-frame clones and drops some. V and J calls and clone size are those listed in that table; D and trimming were worked out from the DNA. The table lists some 350,000 clones, 87% of them singletons. This receptor was identified in a woman between 45 and 60 years old with COVID-19, enrolled during active disease. The sequencing sample was made of peripheral blood. The chain joins TRBV23-1 to TRBJ2-1; D is perhaps TRBD1 (6 bases). TRBV23-1 qualifies as an ORF whose function is uncertain. In nucleotides, the CDR3 is TGCGCCAGCAGTTATAGGCAGGGGCCATACAATGAGCAGTTCTTC. Amino acid sequence: CASSYRQGPYNEQFF.